Included here is one T cell receptor (beta chain) sequence, with context. Its cognate antigen has yet to be identified. Base qualities are not recorded, but no much larger clone differs from it by a single base. This entry belongs to a study of cytomegalovirus exposure and HLA in healthy donors (dated 2017 in TCRdb). In terms of the full investigation: An earlier analysis of roughly 500 of the donors reported approximately 260 Gb of sequence data and around 100 million unique TCR beta sequences obtained from around 180 million T cells. High-throughput TCR immunosequencing, statistical association of individual TCRs with disease status, and machine learning were combined to predict cytomegalovirus infection status. Among a few hundred genotyped donors of the cohort, an average of around 240,000 unique TCR beta nucleotide sequences were sequenced per donor, roughly a sixth of them non-productive. An early release covering 550 to 650 HLA-typed donors comprised approximately 290 gigabases of sequencing data and some 79 million unique TCR sequences. Both class I and class II loci were covered by HLA typing, at four-digit resolution. Every discovery cohort repertoire had been produced on one sequencing platform. In the later analysis, no new phenotypic data were used to find candidate immune exposures; instead, reliance was placed on TCR beta sequences and their occurrence across donors. Using immunosequencing, the study profiled T cell repertoires from 550 to 750 subjects and related those repertoires to cytomegalovirus serostatus. A later genetic analysis took genome-wide SNP genotypes for 398 of the 666 donors and used that subset as a discovery cohort. Typing coverage differed by locus: A, B, C, DRB1 and DQB1 were typed in about 620-630 donors, DQA1 in about 560, DPA1 in around 600, and DPB1 in around 490. A later analysis re-analyzed previously published TCR beta repertoires from 550 to 700 donors and added high-resolution HLA genotyping to study TCR occurrence patterns. The study aimed to test whether signatures of past pathogen exposure could be identified by cataloging public T cell receptors. In addition to the first cohort of around 670 subjects, a separate validation cohort of over 90 different subjects was used. Donor age, sex, ethnicity and CMV serostatus were compiled together with the repertoire data. Among the roughly 400 genotyped donors, approximately 76% belonged to the genetic ancestry cluster associated with self-reported Caucasian donors. Four or five DR-DQ haplotypes were handled as single units for association and clustering because linkage in the cohort was strong. An earlier analysis of some 600 of the donors applied high-throughput TCR beta sequencing to assess whether each TCR beta V gene segment acted as functional or pseudogenic.

In total, roughly 670 healthy bone marrow donors made up the cohort. At the time of sampling, all cohort members were nominally healthy, though unrecorded immune exposures were likely present. The donor was CMV seropositive and belonged to the group of 250 to 300 seropositive cohort members. A peripheral blood sample was collected from each donor, and TCR beta sequencing was performed on peripheral blood mononuclear cells. The Qiagen DNeasy Blood Extraction Kit was used to extract genomic DNA from the blood cell samples. The library was prepared using the immunoSEQ multiplex PCR assay. For the multiplex PCR, a mixture combining 60 forward primers for TCR Vbeta segments and 13 reverse primers for TCR Jbeta segments was used. The CDR3 region of rearranged TCR beta genes was amplified from genomic DNA by a multiplex PCR assay. The Illumina HiSeq System was used to sequence the amplified TCR beta libraries as 87-base-pair reads. The authors' pipeline ran thus. Across the 670 or so repertoires, a later analysis counted about 81 million unique TCR beta chains, around 10 million of which were shared by at least two donors. Raw reads were error-corrected and collapsed into unique sequences with a nearest-neighbor algorithm that merged closely related sequences to remove PCR and sequencing errors. Alignment of CDR3 sequences to IMGT reference sequences was used to assign V, D and J gene segments. For a sequence to be retained, at least a six-nucleotide match to both a V gene segment and a J gene segment was required. A rearrangement counted as productive if the CDR3 had no stop codons and remained in frame with V and J, and every other rearrangement counted as non-productive. CDR3 was defined according to IMGT convention as the region running from the second conserved V-encoded cysteine to the conserved J-encoded phenylalanine. The earlier analysis of about 640 of the donors excluded any sequence lacking an unambiguous match to a single V gene segment. An earlier analysis of 450 to 650 of the donors called V segments functional above 56.7% productive rearrangements and segregating when the between-donor standard deviation exceeded 5%. A statistical classification framework was built to diagnose cytomegalovirus status from the catalog of TCR beta chain sequences. A later analysis assigned V and J genes by comparing TCR nucleotide sequences with IMGT/GENE-DB human TR gene sequences. The TCRdist pipeline was used in a later analysis to assign CDR3 sequences and most-parsimonious VDJ recombination scenarios. In a later analysis, each TCR beta chain was defined by its CDR3 amino acid sequence together with its V-gene family, and reads without a unique V-gene family were excluded. In a later analysis, a few hundred highly shared, low-generation-probability nucleotide sequences were removed to address suspected cross-contamination and a sequencing artifact. In a later analysis, a clonal expansion index for each public chain was calculated from normalized within-repertoire ranks of inferred template counts. In a later analysis, generation probabilities were computed with a VDJ recombination model fitted to out-of-frame rearrangements, and the resulting probabilities were checked against IGoR. In a later analysis, TCR-TCR, TCR-HLA and TCR-CMV co-occurrence was scored with hypergeometric tests, and a repertoire-size bias correction was applied to TCR pairs. False discovery rates were estimated in a later analysis by permuting HLA or CMV assignments 20 times. In a later analysis, co-occurring TCRs were grouped using DBSCAN, with TCRdist sequence similarity added in when clustering inside HLA-allele-positive subsets. Repertoires with fewer than 30,000 or more than 120,000 public chains, plus five repertoires with anomalous nucleotide sharing, were excluded from co-occurrence clustering. Not all clones reach the TCRdb copy of this immuneACCESS table, which keeps in-frame sequences only. Checked studies attribute under half of the gap to unresolved V genes and leave the rest unexplained. Clonal size and the V and J genes are those of that table, whereas D and trimming came from the DNA. The sample includes 110,000 to 150,000 clones, with 80% to 85% observed a single time. The ten largest make up around 1.3% of the sample.

V is pared back by 5 bases and J by 4 bases, with 18 bases lying between the germline termini. Inclusive of the bounding cysteine and phenylalanine, the CDR3 is 16 residues long. This entry keeps only the CDR3 DNA: 48 bases, framed from base 1. The germline V gene supplies CDR1 SGHDT and CDR2 YYEEEE. General conclusions and limits of the study: Strong co-occurrence of HLA alleles, especially DR and DQ, made assigning TCR associations to individual alleles difficult. About 15 rarely observed V segments, including chromosome 9 orphons, were excluded from the earlier analysis of approximately 500 of the donors because counts were too low. According to a later analysis, parvovirus B19, influenza, CMV and Epstein-Barr virus appeared linked to several top co-occurrence clusters. Because some donors lacked HLA typing at each locus, the association tests relied only on the typed subset. Cytomegalovirus status was reported to be diagnosed by the classifier with high specificity and sensitivity in both the original and validation cohorts. In a later analysis, HLA-associated TCR beta chains showed more clonal expansion and lower generation probabilities than non-associated chains that were equally common. A few of the identified cytomegalovirus-associated TCR beta chains were confirmed in vitro to be specific for cytomegalovirus antigens. A group of highly shared sequence variants was considered likely to be a technical artifact of the sequencing pipeline. In an earlier analysis of around 500 of the donors, most TCR beta V segments appeared in productive rearrangements about 87% or about 30% of the time, broadly matching IMGT annotations. The only immune exposure information available for the cohort was CMV serostatus. The cohort was sequenced for TCR beta chains only, and without alpha or paired-chain data the features that could be detected were limited. Correlated functional status among segregating V segments might reflect linkage disequilibrium, but an unknown experimental factor could not be ruled out. While some public TCRs were present in many individuals, most TCR sequences turned up only very rarely across donors. The study gave a list of some 150 TCR beta chains associated with cytomegalovirus. According to a later analysis, most CMV-associated TCR beta chains appeared to be HLA-restricted, and the HLA associations seemed to be driven largely by CMV exposure. The presence/absence analyses assumed that sequencing depth was roughly uniform across donors, and that assumption may not be true. According to the authors, the approach could potentially be generalized to other disease states and immunological phenotypes. A later genetic analysis associated a missense DCLRE1C variant with V-gene and J-gene trimming of TCR beta chains, and an independent cohort replicated the association. A later analysis found that TCR association rates varied across HLA loci, with DRB1 alleles showing the most associated TCRs and HLA-C alleles the fewest. Some IMGT-functional V segments, including TRBV6-2 and TRBV6-3, could not be told apart with the 87-base-pair reads, so those segments were excluded. Specific HLA alleles were associated with 16,951 TCR beta sequences at a false discovery rate of 0.05 in a later analysis. According to a later genetic analysis, donors in an Asian-associated ancestry cluster had fewer N-insertions in productive TCRs than the roughly 700-donor mean. A further reported finding was that TCR beta sequences accurately predicted the HLA-A and HLA-B alleles for most subjects in the first cohort.

The chain links TRBV5-6 with TRBJ2-2; the D gene is possibly TRBD2, with 6 bases matching. The specimen was PBMCs. The receptor was isolated from a male donor in good health and CMV-seropositive. CDR3 reads: CASRWTRDSTTGELFF. The sequenced DNA is TGTGCCAGCAGATGGACCCGGGACTCCACCACCGGGGAGCTGTTTTTT. Beyond the CDR3, the reference TRBV5-6 and TRBJ2-2 genes provide the residues; the full variable domain reads: DAGVTQSPTHLIKTRGQQVTLRCSPKSGHDTVSWYQQALGQGPQFIFQYYEEEERQRGNFPDRFSGHQFPNYSSELNVNALLLGDSALYLCASRWTRDSTTGELFFGEGSRLTVL.